In this sample, the clone carrying this TCR beta chain turned up a few times. What it binds is unknown. Germline CDR1 and CDR2: LNHDA and SQIVND (reference sequence). The V and J ends lost 7 bases and 2 bases, in that order; junction bases with no gene match: 5. The length of the CDR3 is 14 residues. The sample is drawn from a study of T cells after yellow fever vaccination. Notes on the study in general: Post-booster samples contained most primary-vaccination clones (roughly 96% CD4, approximately 88% CD8).

MiXCR, run by TCRdb on the 5' RACE reads, gives a single entry per CDR3 protein. Here the sample spans some 300,000 distinct CDR3 sequences, approximately 10% being singletons. J is TRBJ2-3 and V is TRBV19, with 8 bases identical to TRBD1. The sequenced sample was CD4+ T cells sorted from PBMCs, obtained 5 days after the yellow fever booster vaccination. This receptor was taken from a man aged 18 to 30 who received the YFV17D yellow fever vaccine. This CDR3 is CASTDRGNTDTQYF. The CDR3 region has the DNA TGTGCCAGTACCGACAGGGGAAACACAGATACGCAGTATTTT.